Following are 17 T cell receptor beta chains from one sample sequenced in a study of cytomegalovirus exposure and HLA in healthy donors. The PCR was carried out with 60 Vbeta primers and 13 Jbeta primers. TCRdb's table, derived via immunoSEQ multiplex PCR, lists solely in-frame clones and lacks some. The data contain 100,000 to 150,000 clones, about 80% of them seen just once; the ten biggest clones take up 3.3%. Sequenced sample: PBMCs. These receptors were taken from a woman in her forties or fifties in good health and CMV-seronegative.

This clone occurred a few times. This chain uses TRBV7-8 with TRBJ2-1; 8 bases align to TRBD2. The V and J ends lost 3 bases and 4 bases, in that order; junction bases with no gene match: 8. This CDR3 region has 16 residues. Germline CDR1 is SGHVS and CDR2 is FQNEAQ. The CDR3 spells CASSFVASGFYNEQFF. The CDR3 coding sequence is TGTGCCAGCAGCTTCGTAGCTAGCGGGTTTTACAATGAGCAGTTCTTC.

The V gene is TRBV25-1, the J gene TRBJ1-3; a possible D gene is TRBD1 (6 bases). Trimming cost V 5 bases and J 2 bases, with 16 bases left between them. CDR1 and CDR2 (germline): MGHDK, SYGVNS. The length of the CDR3 is 16 residues. The CDR3 protein is CASSIHREPTGNTIYF. In nucleotides, the CDR3 is TGTGCCAGCAGTATCCACAGGGAACCTACTGGAAACACCATATATTTT.

In this sample, this clone turned up once. The genes are TRBV5-6 and TRBJ1-2; a weak D match, TRBD1 (6 bases). This CDR3 contains 12 residues. Germline CDR1 reads SGHDT; CDR2 reads YYEEEE. V lost 3 bases to trimming and J lost 3 bases, with 6 bases between them. The CDR3 sequence: CASSSGDYGYTF. The CDR3 bases are TGTGCCAGCAGCTCAGGGGACTATGGCTACACCTTC.

The J gene is TRBJ1-4, the V gene TRBV25-1; unclear D gene. Trimming stripped 1 base from V and 2 bases from J, with 8 bases between. Germline CDR1 MGHDK, CDR2 SYGVNS. This CDR3 has 15 amino acids. CDR3 protein: CASSESWSTNEKLFF. CDR3 bases: TGTGCCAGCAGTGAATCGTGGAGTACTAATGAAAAACTGTTTTTT.

The chain employs TRBV9 and TRBJ2-1; 8 bases align to TRBD2. Germline trimming cut 1 base from V and 5 bases from J; bases unmatched to any gene: 2. The V gene's germline CDR1 is SGDLS and CDR2 YYNGEE. This CDR3 is 14 amino acids long. In DNA form, the CDR3 reads TGTGCCAGCAGCGTAAGAGCGGGAGACAATGAGCAGTTCTTC. Its protein product is CASSVRAGDNEQFF.

V is TRBV28 and J is TRBJ1-1; 8 bases are shared with TRBD1. The CDR3 length is 15 residues. Germline trimming cut 4 bases from V and 5 bases from J; bases unmatched to any gene: 9. Germline loops: CDR1 MDHEN, CDR2 SYDVKM. The CDR3 DNA reads as TGTGCCAGCAGTTCGGCTCCAGGGGGCACAACTGAAGCTTTCTTT. It codes for CASSSAPGGTTEAFF.

This chain links TRBV5-8 with TRBJ2-7; weak D call: TRBD2 (5 bases). Per the germline V gene, CDR1 is SGHTS and CDR2 is YDEGEE. Trimming removed 1 base at V and 1 base at J, with 24 bases between. There are 19 residues in the CDR3. CDR3 loop: CASSLFFQGGQVGSYEQYF. In DNA form, the CDR3 reads TGTGCCAGCAGCTTGTTTTTCCAAGGCGGGCAGGTCGGGTCCTACGAGCAGTACTTC.

The chain combines TRBV28 with TRBJ1-1; possibly TRBD1 for D (6 bases). V dropped 6 bases and J dropped 1 base, with 12 bases sitting between them. This CDR3 contains 14 residues. The germline V gene encodes CDR1 MDHEN and CDR2 SYDVKM. CDR3 in amino acids: CASRLTGKNTEAFF. DNA for the CDR3: TGTGCCAGCAGATTGACAGGCAAGAACACTGAAGCTTTCTTT.

This clone has a handful of counts. The chain employs TRBV28 and TRBJ1-3, with D hard to call. The V gene lost 8 bases and the J gene lost 0 bases, with 8 bases spanning the gap. The CDR3 totals 13 residues. CDR1 and CDR2 (germline): MDHEN, SYDVKM. CDR3 sequence: CASGQLSGNTIYF. In nucleotides, the CDR3 is TGTGCCAGCGGGCAGCTCTCTGGAAACACCATATATTTT. Full variable domain (outside the CDR3, taken from reference TRBV28 and TRBJ1-3): DVKVTQSSRYLVKRTGEKVFLECVQDMDHENMFWYRQDPGLGLRLIYFSYDVKMKEKGDIPEGYSVSREKKERFSLILESASTNQTSMYLCASGQLSGNTIYFGEGSWLTVV.

This clone was detected only a few times. The chain combines TRBV5-1 with TRBJ2-5; 8 bases match TRBD1. Germline V CDR1 and CDR2: SGHRS, YFSETQ. This CDR3 region has 14 residues. The junction had 4 bases not matched to a gene; V was cut back by 4 bases and J by 2 bases. The CDR3 here is CASSQQGVQETQYF. In nucleotides, the CDR3 is TGCGCCAGCAGCCAACAGGGGGTACAAGAGACCCAGTACTTC.

This sequence joins TRBV18 and TRBJ1-5; D is ambiguous. The V end was cut by 5 bases, the J end by 1 base, with 18 bases between. Germline lookup yields CDR1 KGHSH and CDR2 LQKENI. The CDR3 runs 17 residues. CDR3 in amino acids: CASSDTSGFSSNQPQHF. In DNA, the CDR3 is TGTGCCAGCTCAGATACTAGCGGGTTCTCCAGCAATCAGCCCCAGCATTTT. The complete variable domain, with remaining parts taken from reference TRBV18 and TRBJ1-5, reads NAGVMQNPRHLVRRRGQEARLRCSPMKGHSHVYWYRQLPEEGLKFMVYLQKENIIDESGMPKERFSAEFPKEGPSILRIQQVVRGDSAAYFCASSDTSGFSSNQPQHFGDGTRLSIL.

This clone was counted a single time. This chain connects TRBV6-5 to TRBJ2-1; D may be TRBD2 (5 bases). The length of the CDR3 is 14 residues. CDR1 MNHEY and CDR2 SVGAGI come from the germline V gene. V lost 0 bases and J 6 bases, leaving 9 bases between the germline ends. CDR3 protein: CASSYSPAVNEQFF. The DNA for the CDR3 is TGTGCCAGCAGTTACTCCCCAGCGGTCAATGAGCAGTTCTTC.

J is TRBJ2-3 and V is TRBV9, with 11 bases identical to TRBD2. The CDR3 spans 16 residues. The trim removed 2 bases at V and 4 bases at J, leaving 6 bases unmatched. From germline, CDR1 is SGDLS and CDR2 YYNGEE. The CDR3, as DNA: TGTGCCAGCAGCGTGGGCCTAGCGGGAGGCCCAGATACGCAGTATTTT. The encoded protein is CASSVGLAGGPDTQYF.

In the case of this clone: The junction differs from germline at one of its ends, possibly a read error. Other DNA sequences of this sample code for an identical CDR3. The V call is TRBV28, the J call TRBJ2-5, with a possible D match to TRBD1 (5 bases). The CDR3 is 12 amino acids. Looked up from germline, CDR1 is MDHEN and CDR2 is SYDVKM. The CDR3, as DNA: TGTGCCAGCAGAGGGGTCCAAGAGACCCAATACTTC. This codes for CASRGVQETQYF.

The CDR3 is CASSFRNTEAFF. The CDR3 region has the DNA TGTGCCAGCAGCTTCCGGAACACTGAAGCTTTCTTT. The J gene is TRBJ1-1, the V gene TRBV11-3, with unresolved D. Trimming cost V 3 bases and J 1 base, with 3 bases left between them. This CDR3 contains 12 residues. Looked up from germline, CDR1 is SGHNT and CDR2 is YENEEA.

This clone was seen more than once but under ten times. The V gene is TRBV16, the J gene TRBJ1-4; 7 bases are shared with TRBD1. CDR1 and CDR2 from the germline V gene are KGHSY and FQNENV. The CDR3 is made up of 15 amino acids. Unmatched junction bases numbered 6, after V lost 1 base and J lost 7 bases. CDR3 region: CASSQFAQGSEKLFF. The CDR3 DNA reads TGTGCCAGCAGCCAATTTGCACAGGGGAGTGAAAAACTGTTTTTT.

The chain carries TRBV19 and TRBJ1-2, with D perhaps TRBD1 (6 bases). The V and J ends lost 9 bases and 0 bases respectively, with 17 bases between them. Germline values: CDR1 LNHDA, CDR2 SQIVND (reference sequence). The CDR3 is 15 residues long. CDR3 loop: CASDAGGHANYGYTF. The CDR3 DNA follows: TGTGCCAGCGACGCGGGGGGGCATGCTAACTATGGCTACACCTTC.